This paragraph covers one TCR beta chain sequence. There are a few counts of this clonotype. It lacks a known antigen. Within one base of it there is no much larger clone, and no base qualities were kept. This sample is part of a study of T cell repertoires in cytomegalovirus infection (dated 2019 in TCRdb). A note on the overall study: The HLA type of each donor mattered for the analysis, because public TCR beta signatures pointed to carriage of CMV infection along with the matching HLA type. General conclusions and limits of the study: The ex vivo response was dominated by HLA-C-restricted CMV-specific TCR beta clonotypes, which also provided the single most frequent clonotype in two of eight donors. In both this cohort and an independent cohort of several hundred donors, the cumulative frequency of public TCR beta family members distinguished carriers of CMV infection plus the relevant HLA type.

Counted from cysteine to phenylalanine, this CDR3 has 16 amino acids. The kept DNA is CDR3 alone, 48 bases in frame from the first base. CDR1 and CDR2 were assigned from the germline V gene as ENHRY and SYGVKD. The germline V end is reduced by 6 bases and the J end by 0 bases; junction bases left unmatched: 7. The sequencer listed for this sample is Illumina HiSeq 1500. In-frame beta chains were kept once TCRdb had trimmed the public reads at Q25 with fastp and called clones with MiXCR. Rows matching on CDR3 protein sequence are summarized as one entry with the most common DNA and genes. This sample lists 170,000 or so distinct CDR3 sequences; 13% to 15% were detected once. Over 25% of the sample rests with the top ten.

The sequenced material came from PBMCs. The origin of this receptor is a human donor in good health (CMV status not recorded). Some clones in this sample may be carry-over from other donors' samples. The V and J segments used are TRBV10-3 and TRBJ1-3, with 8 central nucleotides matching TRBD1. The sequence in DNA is TGTGCCATCAGGGGCGGACAGGGCCGCTCTGGAAACACCATATATTTT. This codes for CAIRGGQGRSGNTIYF.